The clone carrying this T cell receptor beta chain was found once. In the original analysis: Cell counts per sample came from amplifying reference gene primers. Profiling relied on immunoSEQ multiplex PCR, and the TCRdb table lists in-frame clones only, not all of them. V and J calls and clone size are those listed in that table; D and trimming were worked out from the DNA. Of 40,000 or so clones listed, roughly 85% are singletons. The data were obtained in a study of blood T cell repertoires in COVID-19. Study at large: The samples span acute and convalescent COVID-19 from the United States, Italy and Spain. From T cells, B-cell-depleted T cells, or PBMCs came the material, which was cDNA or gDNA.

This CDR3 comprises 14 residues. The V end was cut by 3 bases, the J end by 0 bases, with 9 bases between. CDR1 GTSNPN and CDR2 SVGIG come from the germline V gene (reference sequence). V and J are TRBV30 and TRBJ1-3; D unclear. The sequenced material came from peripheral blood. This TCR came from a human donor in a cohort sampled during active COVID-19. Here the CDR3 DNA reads TGTGCCTGGAGCTTAGGAGACTCTGGAAACACCATATATTTT. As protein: CAWSLGDSGNTIYF.